The rows below give T cell receptor beta chains drawn from one sample of a study of response to subunit inactivated influenza vaccine. TCRdb re-derived calls from the RT-PCR reads in MiXCR, one entry per CDR3 protein. The sample includes 550,000 to 800,000 distinct CDR3 sequences, more than 11% of them seen just once. The sample was PBMCs from blood, taken less than 15 days before vaccination. The receptors here all came from a man aged 45-65 years who received an inactivated influenza vaccine. The CDR3 runs from the conserved cysteine through the conserved F or W. D genes are given only for firm matches. Not every row has a clone size; where given, it reads once, few, many or a size class.

V gene	clone size	J gene	D gene	CDR3 protein	CDR3 DNA
TRBV29-1	few	TRBJ1-4	TRBD1	CSVGTGTGDEKLFF	TGCAGCGTTGGAACCGGGACAGGGGACGAAAAACTGTTTTTT
TRBV7-2	many	TRBJ2-5	NA	CASSLLRETQYF	TGCGCCAGCAGCTTACTCAGAGAGACCCAGTACTTC
TRBV2	few	TRBJ2-7	NA	CASSVLVGTYEQYF	TGTGCCAGCAGTGTCCTAGTCGGGACCTACGAGCAGTACTTC
TRBV6-2/TRBV6-3	NA	TRBJ1-2	TRBD1	CASSRTRDRGYGYTF	TGTGCCAGCAGCCGCACCCGAGACAGGGGATATGGCTACACCTTC
TRBV7-9	NA	TRBJ2-5	NA	CASSLAWGQETQYF	TGTGCCAGCAGCTTAGCTTGGGGACAAGAGACCCAGTACTTC
TRBV12-3/TRBV12-4	few	TRBJ2-5	NA	CASSRTGFQETQYF	TGTGCCAGCAGCCGAACAGGGTTTCAAGAGACCCAGTACTTC
TRBV12-3/TRBV12-4	NA	TRBJ2-2	NA	CASRPDLGISTGELFF	TGTGCCAGCAGACCCGACCTCGGAATCAGCACCGGGGAGCTGTTTTTT
TRBV4-2	many	TRBJ2-3	NA	CASSLAGGLTDTQYF	TGTGCCAGCAGTCTAGCCGGGGGATTGACAGATACGCAGTATTTT
TRBV5-1	NA	TRBJ2-1	NA	CASSPLGDMNNEQFF	TGCGCCAGCAGCCCCCTCGGGGACATGAACAATGAGCAGTTCTTC
TRBV3-1	few	TRBJ2-7	TRBD1	CASSPSGQTSYEQYF	TGTGCCAGCAGTCCATCGGGACAGACCTCCTACGAGCAGTACTTC
TRBV19	few	TRBJ1-5	NA	CASSITGGNVNQPQHF	TGTGCCAGTAGTATAACTGGGGGCAACGTCAATCAGCCCCAGCATTTT
TRBV20-1	NA	TRBJ2-7	NA	CSARHQVSYEQYF	TGCAGTGCTAGACATCAGGTCTCCTACGAGCAGTACTTC
TRBV15	NA	TRBJ2-1	TRBD1	CATSREGGTGTWNEQFF	TGTGCCACCAGCAGAGAAGGCGGGACAGGGACGTGGAATGAGCAGTTCTTC
TRBV4-3	NA	TRBJ1-2	NA	CASSQEWRQNYGYTF	TGCGCCAGCAGCCAAGAATGGCGACAGAACTATGGCTACACCTTC
TRBV12-3/TRBV12-4	few	TRBJ2-5	TRBD1	CASKNRGLQETQYF	TGTGCCAGCAAAAACAGGGGGCTCCAAGAGACCCAGTACTTC
TRBV7-2	once	TRBJ1-5	NA	CASSLFGGTYSNQPQHF	TGTGCCAGCAGCTTATTCGGGGGGACCTATAGCAATCAGCCCCAGCATTTT
TRBV7-9	few	TRBJ2-1	TRBD2	CASSLIQRGIGEQFF	TGTGCCAGCAGCTTAATTCAGCGGGGAATTGGTGAGCAGTTCTTC
TRBV27	NA	TRBJ1-4	NA	CASSFGGHEKLFF	TGTGCCAGCAGTTTTGGGGGGCACGAAAAACTGTTTTTT
TRBV15	few	TRBJ2-1	NA	CATSLTQRGGNEQFF	TGTGCCACCAGCTTGACCCAGCGAGGAGGAAATGAGCAGTTCTTC
TRBV6-5	few	TRBJ1-2	NA	CASSYSARATYYGYTF	TGTGCCAGCAGTTACTCGGCCAGAGCGACCTACTATGGCTACACCTTC
TRBV20-1	NA	TRBJ2-3	NA	CRPGRTDTQYF	TGCAGGCCGGGACGGACAGATACGCAGTATTTT
TRBV7-3	few	TRBJ2-3	NA	CASSPDWLSTDTQYF	TGTGCCAGCAGCCCGGACTGGCTCAGCACAGATACGCAGTATTTT
TRBV5-1	NA	TRBJ2-7	TRBD1	CASSNQTGGVSYEQYF	TGCGCCAGCAGCAACCAGACAGGGGGGGTTTCCTACGAGCAGTACTTC
TRBV7-2	NA	TRBJ2-7	TRBD2	CASSIMLAGTLPYEQYF	TGTGCCAGCAGCATAATGTTAGCGGGGACACTTCCCTACGAGCAGTACTTC
TRBV6-5	NA	TRBJ1-4	NA	CASSSETATNEKLFF	TGTGCCAGCAGTTCCGAGACAGCAACTAATGAAAAACTGTTTTTT
TRBV27	few	TRBJ1-2	TRBD1	CASKRTGLGGYTF	TGTGCCAGCAAACGGACAGGGTTGGGTGGCTACACCTTC
TRBV20-1	few	TRBJ2-3	NA	CSASNSRTDTQYF	TGCAGTGCTAGTAACAGCCGCACAGATACGCAGTATTTT
TRBV3-1	NA	TRBJ2-1	NA	CASRHAGNEQFF	TGTGCCAGCAGACACGCAGGAAATGAGCAGTTCTTC
TRBV4-1	many	TRBJ2-1	TRBD2	CASSQDPSGGYNEQFF	TGCGCCAGCAGCCAAGATCCTAGCGGGGGATACAATGAGCAGTTCTTC
TRBV6-6	NA	TRBJ1-1	NA	CASSDPGFTEAFF	TGTGCCAGCAGCGACCCAGGGTTCACTGAAGCTTTCTTT
TRBV2	NA	TRBJ2-7	TRBD1	CASRDPGTAYEQYF	TGTGCCAGCAGGGATCCCGGGACAGCCTACGAGCAGTACTTC
TRBV7-6	few	TRBJ2-1	NA	CASSPYGGPVYNEQFF	TGTGCCAGCAGCCCCTACGGAGGGCCAGTCTACAATGAGCAGTTCTTC
TRBV10-3	NA	TRBJ2-5	TRBD2	CAISGDSSGGTQETQYF	TGTGCCATCAGCGGGGATTCTAGCGGGGGGACCCAAGAGACCCAGTACTTC
TRBV6-1	NA	TRBJ1-2	NA	CASSQRGRYGYTF	TGTGCCAGCAGTCAACGAGGCAGATATGGCTACACCTTC
TRBV5-6	many	TRBJ1-1	NA	CASSFPDRKNTEAFF	TGTGCCAGCAGCTTTCCCGACAGGAAGAACACTGAAGCTTTCTTT
TRBV20-1	NA	TRBJ2-1	TRBD2	CSAPDSASGIYNEQFF	TGCAGTGCGCCAGACTCTGCTAGCGGGATTTACAATGAGCAGTTCTTC
TRBV5-1	NA	TRBJ2-7	TRBD1	CASSPSGTGGREQYF	TGCGCCAGCAGCCCCTCCGGGACAGGGGGCCGCGAGCAGTACTTC
TRBV12-3/TRBV12-4	few	TRBJ1-1	TRBD1	CASSPRDRGNTEAFF	TGTGCCAGCAGTCCCCGGGACAGGGGGAACACTGAAGCTTTCTTT
TRBV3-1	NA	TRBJ2-1	NA	CASSQGGSGGTFF	TGTGCCAGCAGCCAAGGGGGGAGCGGAGGCACGTTCTTC
TRBV13	few	TRBJ1-3	NA	CASSLEAGTSGNTIYF	TGTGCCAGCAGCTTAGAAGCGGGGACCTCTGGAAACACCATATATTTT
TRBV9	NA	TRBJ2-1	TRBD2	CASSVSSGVQYNEQFF	TGTGCCAGCAGCGTATCTAGCGGGGTCCAATACAATGAGCAGTTCTTC
TRBV20-1	few	TRBJ2-2	NA	CSARDPERAYTGELFF	TGCAGTGCTAGAGATCCTGAGAGGGCGTACACCGGGGAGCTGTTTTTT
TRBV19	NA	TRBJ2-7	TRBD1	CASSIAETGGESYEQYF	TGTGCCAGTAGTATAGCCGAGACAGGGGGCGAGTCCTACGAGCAGTACTTC
TRBV7-2	few	TRBJ1-1	NA	CASSLRGGGVNTEAFF	TGTGCCAGCAGCCTCCGTGGGGGGGGCGTGAACACTGAAGCTTTCTTT
TRBV7-9	NA	TRBJ2-7	NA	CASSLDLAPYEQYF	TGTGCCAGCAGCTTAGATCTAGCCCCCTACGAGCAGTACTTC
TRBV15	few	TRBJ2-3	NA	CATSRDKTDTQYF	TGTGCCACCAGCAGAGACAAGACAGATACGCAGTATTTT
TRBV2	NA	TRBJ2-1	NA	CASSGRQGQDEQFF	TGTGCCAGCAGTGGTCGGCAGGGGCAAGATGAGCAGTTCTTC
TRBV15	many	TRBJ1-4	NA	CATSRDDLATNEKLFF	TGTGCCACCAGCAGAGACGACCTTGCAACTAATGAAAAACTGTTTTTT
TRBV7-2	NA	TRBJ2-7	NA	CASSSRGRGPSYEQYF	TGTGCCAGCAGCTCCCGGGGGCGGGGGCCCTCCTACGAGCAGTACTTC
TRBV18	few	TRBJ2-3	TRBD2	CASSPSLGLAGEDTQYF	TGTGCCAGCTCACCAAGTTTGGGACTAGCGGGAGAAGATACGCAGTATTTT
TRBV20-1	NA	TRBJ2-7	NA	CSAREGGLYEQYF	TGCAGTGCTAGAGAGGGCGGTCTCTACGAGCAGTACTTC
TRBV5-1	few	TRBJ2-1	TRBD2	CASSFGTSGRRINEQFF	TGCGCCAGCAGCTTTGGGACTAGCGGGAGACGCATCAATGAGCAGTTCTTC
TRBV5-1	many	TRBJ2-7	NA	CASSLVAGSSGEQYF	TGCGCCAGCAGCTTGGTAGCAGGGAGTTCCGGGGAGCAGTACTTC
TRBV27	few	TRBJ1-6	TRBD1	CASSSQGALGQSTLHF	TGTGCCAGCAGTTCCCAGGGGGCCTTAGGTCAATCGACCCTCCACTTT
TRBV2	NA	TRBJ2-2	TRBD2	CASSALRLAVNTGELFF	TGTGCCAGCAGTGCACTTCGGCTAGCGGTTAACACCGGGGAGCTGTTTTTT
TRBV12-3/TRBV12-4	NA	TRBJ2-3	TRBD2	CASTPRGASGIADTQYF	TGTGCCAGCACCCCCCGCGGGGCTAGCGGGATCGCAGATACGCAGTATTTT
TRBV4-1	few	TRBJ2-3	NA	CASRRSAASADTQYF	TGCGCCAGCAGGAGGTCGGCAGCGTCGGCAGATACGCAGTATTTT
TRBV7-2	many	TRBJ2-5	TRBD2	CASSPQAGQETQYF	TGTGCCAGCAGCCCGCAAGCGGGGCAAGAGACCCAGTACTTC
TRBV29-1	NA	TRBJ2-1	NA	CSVHLGSSYNEQFF	TGCAGCGTCCACCTAGGCAGCTCCTACAATGAGCAGTTCTTC
TRBV7-2	NA	TRBJ1-2	TRBD1	CASSFRDRGLTGYTF	TGTGCCAGCAGCTTCCGGGACAGGGGCCTCACAGGCTACACCTTC